This TCR beta chain appears in the sequencing data of a study of blood T cell repertoires in COVID-19. As for the study in general: PBMCs, B-cell-depleted T cells, or T cells provided the cDNA or gDNA that made up the material.

As originally analysed: Counts of nucleated cells, estimated from reference gene primer amplification, were obtained. The repertoire was sequenced with immunoSEQ multiplex PCR; TCRdb's copy has only in-frame clones and lacks some. V and J calls plus clone size are reproduced from that table; the DNA served to infer D and trimming. The data hold under 200,000 clones, with 85% to 90% observed a single time. Germline values: CDR1 MNHEY, CDR2 SMNVEV (reference sequence). The trim removed 6 bases at V and 3 bases at J, leaving 7 bases unmatched. The CDR3 is 14 amino acids. Specimen: peripheral blood. V usage is TRBV27 and J usage is TRBJ1-1; 7 bases agree with TRBD1. The sequence came from a man in his 60s with COVID-19, enrolled during active disease. The chain's CDR3 is CASSKLTGDTEAFF. Here the CDR3 DNA reads TGTGCCAGCAGCAAATTAACAGGGGACACTGAAGCTTTCTTT.